This record covers a single T cell receptor beta chain. Distinct nucleotide sequences in the sample also encode this CDR3. This entry belongs to a study of shared clonotypes between healthy human individuals. The CDR3 length is 15 residues. With 3 bases clipped from V and 4 bases from J, the junction kept 3 bases outside the gene matches. Germline V gene lookup returns CDR1 KGHSH and CDR2 LQKENI. Using immunoSEQ multiplex PCR, the repertoire was profiled, and TCRdb retains in-frame clones only, with some absent. This sample carries a few million clones, approximately 92% of them seen once, and the ten largest clones take about 0.13%.

The chain employs TRBV18 and TRBJ2-5; 12 positions match TRBD2. Sequenced: naive CD4+ T cells sorted from blood. The subset was: CD45RA+ positively selected. This clonotype was sampled from a man aged 18 to 29 in good health. CDR3 in amino acids: CASSPPGLAGETQYF. The CDR3 DNA follows: TGTGCCAGCTCACCGCCGGGACTAGCGGGAGAGACCCAGTACTTC.